This T cell receptor beta chain originates from a study of CD8 T cells in ankylosing spondylitis. Details on this clonotype: Antigen specificity is unknown.

Broader study findings: A number of the motif variants had already been described in reactive arthritis synovial fluid and blood. Clones tied to disease were said to be significantly enriched in matched ankylosing spondylitis synovial fluid. Seven or eight highly homologous variants formed a TCR beta motif that appeared characteristic of ankylosing spondylitis blood. Peripheral blood samples showed relatively rare disease-linked clones, and these clones were CD8+.

Preparation of TCR beta libraries was done by quantitative 5'-RACE with molecular barcodes. TCRdb redid the calling of the 5' RACE reads with MiXCR, one entry per CDR3 protein. The sample comprises about 800,000 distinct CDR3 sequences, roughly 12% of which are singletons, and roughly 0.51% rests with the top ten. Sequencing input: blood, either unsorted or a sorted T cell fraction (not recorded which). This clonotype was sampled from a male donor with ankylosing spondylitis.

The CDR3 region has the DNA TGTGCCAGCACCTCGAGGGTGGGGAACACTGAAGCTTTCTTT. Residues: CASTSRVGNTEAFF. The chain uses TRBV12-3 or TRBV12-4 and TRBJ1-1, with D unresolved. The CDR3 is made up of 14 amino acids. The V end was cut by 7 bases, the J end by 1 base, with 13 bases between.